This T cell receptor beta chain was recorded in a study of blood T cell repertoires in COVID-19. As for the study in general: The study drew acute and convalescent COVID-19 samples from the United States, Italy and Spain. PBMCs, B-cell-depleted T cells, or T cells were the source of the cDNA or gDNA that made up the material.

This CDR3 spans 13 amino acids. Per the germline V gene, CDR1 is SGHRS and CDR2 is YFSETQ. V was shortened by 4 bases and J by 5 bases, with 13 bases between the two germline ends. As originally analysed: Estimation of nucleated cell counts relied on the amplification of reference gene primers. Sequenced by immunoSEQ multiplex PCR; TCRdb stores in-frame clones only, minus some. Clonal size and the V and J genes are those of that table, whereas D and trimming came from the DNA. The sample includes tens of thousands of clones, roughly 88% of them seen just once. The rearrangement links TRBV5-1 to TRBJ2-7; D is uncertain. Sequencing was done on a sample of peripheral blood. This receptor was obtained from a human donor in a cohort sampled during active COVID-19. The CDR3 DNA sequence: TGCGCCAGCAGCGTGGGCTTTGAGGACGAGCAGTACTTC. Amino acid sequence: CASSVGFEDEQYF.